This record covers a single T cell receptor beta chain. Single viable CD3+CD4+CD8-CD45RO+ cells were sorted as the memory CD4+ T cells. The data originate from a study of memory CD4+ T cells and cytomegalovirus serostatus. Profiled with immunoSEQ multiplex PCR; TCRdb holds only in-frame clones, not every one. The sample has approximately 51,000 clones; approximately 81% are singletons. Sequenced material: memory CD4+ T cells from blood. The receptor was isolated from an adult in good health and CMV-seropositive.

The DNA of the CDR3 is TGTGCCAGCAGCTTAGCGATAGCGTCCTACAATGAGCAGTTCTTC. As protein: CASSLAIASYNEQFF. J is TRBJ2-1 and V is TRBV7-2; the D gene is possibly TRBD2 (5 bases). The V end was cut by 0 bases, the J end by 1 base, with 7 bases between. The CDR3 spans 15 residues. Germline values: CDR1 SGHTA, CDR2 FQGNSA.